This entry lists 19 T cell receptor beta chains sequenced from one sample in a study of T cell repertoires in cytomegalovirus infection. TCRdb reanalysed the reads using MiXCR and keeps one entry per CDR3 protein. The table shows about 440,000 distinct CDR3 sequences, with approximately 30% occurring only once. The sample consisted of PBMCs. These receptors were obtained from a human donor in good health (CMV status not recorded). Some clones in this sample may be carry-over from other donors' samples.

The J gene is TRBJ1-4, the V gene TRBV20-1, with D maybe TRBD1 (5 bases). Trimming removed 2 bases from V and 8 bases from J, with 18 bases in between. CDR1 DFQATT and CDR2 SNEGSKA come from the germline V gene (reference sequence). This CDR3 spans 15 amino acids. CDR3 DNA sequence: TGCAGTGCTAGATCGCAACGGGGGGGAAAAGAAAAACTGTTTTTT. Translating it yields CSARSQRGGKEKLFF.

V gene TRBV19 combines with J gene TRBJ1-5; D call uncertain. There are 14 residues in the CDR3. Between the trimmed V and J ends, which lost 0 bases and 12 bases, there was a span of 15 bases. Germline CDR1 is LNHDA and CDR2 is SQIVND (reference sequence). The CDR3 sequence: CASSIDASRGNQHF. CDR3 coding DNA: TGTGCCAGTAGTATAGACGCTTCTCGGGGTAACCAGCATTTT.

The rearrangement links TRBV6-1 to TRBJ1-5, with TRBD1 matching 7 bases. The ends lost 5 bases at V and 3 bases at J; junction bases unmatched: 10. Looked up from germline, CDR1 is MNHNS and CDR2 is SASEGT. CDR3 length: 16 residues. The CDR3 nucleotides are TGTGCCAGCAGTCAAGGACAGGCCCACTCCAATCAGCCCCAGCATTTT. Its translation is CASSQGQAHSNQPQHF.

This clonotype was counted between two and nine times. CDR3 bases: TGTGCCAGCAGTCCCGGGCCCGAAGCTAAGAATTCACCCCTCCACTTT. It codes for CASSPGPEAKNSPLHF. The chain uses TRBV25-1 and TRBJ1-6; no firm D call. V lost 5 bases, J lost 7 bases, and 18 bases lay in between. Germline CDR1 and CDR2: MGHDK and SYGVNS. The CDR3 has 16 residues.

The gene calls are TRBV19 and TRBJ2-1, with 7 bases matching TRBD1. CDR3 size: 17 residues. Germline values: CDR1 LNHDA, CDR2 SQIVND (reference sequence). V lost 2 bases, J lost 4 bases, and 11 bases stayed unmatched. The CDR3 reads CASSIPGTAGVYNEQFF. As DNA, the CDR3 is TGTGCCAGTAGTATACCGGGGACAGCTGGCGTATACAATGAGCAGTTCTTC.

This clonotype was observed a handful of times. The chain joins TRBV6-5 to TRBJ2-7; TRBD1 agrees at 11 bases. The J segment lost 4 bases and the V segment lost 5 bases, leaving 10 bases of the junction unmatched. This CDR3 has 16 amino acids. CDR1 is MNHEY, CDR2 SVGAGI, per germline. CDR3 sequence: CASSPPGTGGSYEQYF. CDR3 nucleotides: TGTGCCAGCAGTCCTCCCGGGACAGGGGGTTCGTACGAGCAGTACTTC.

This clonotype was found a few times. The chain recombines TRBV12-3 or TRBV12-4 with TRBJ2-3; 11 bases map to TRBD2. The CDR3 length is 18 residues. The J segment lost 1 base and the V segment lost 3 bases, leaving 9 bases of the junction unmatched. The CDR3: CASSFGSGGVLGTDTQYF. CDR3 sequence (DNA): TGTGCCAGCAGTTTCGGTAGCGGGGGGGTGTTGGGCACAGATACGCAGTATTTT.

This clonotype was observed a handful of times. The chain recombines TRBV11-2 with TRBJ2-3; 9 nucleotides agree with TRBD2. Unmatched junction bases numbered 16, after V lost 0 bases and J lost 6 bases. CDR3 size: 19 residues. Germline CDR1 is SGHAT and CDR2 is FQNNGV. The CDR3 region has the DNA TGTGCCAGCAGCTTAGATTATAGGTTGGCAGCTAGCGGGGCGGATACGCAGTATTTT. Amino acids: CASSLDYRLAASGADTQYF.

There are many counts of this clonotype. As DNA, the CDR3 is TGTGCCAGCAGCGATTACAGGGTCGGCACTGAAGCTTTCTTT. This encodes CASSDYRVGTEAFF. The V and J genes are TRBV7-6 and TRBJ1-1, with D possibly matching TRBD1 (6 bases). The V gene's germline CDR1 is SGHVS and CDR2 FNYEAQ. This CDR3 is built from 14 residues. The V end lost 5 bases, the J end lost 4 bases, and 14 bases lay between the germline ends.

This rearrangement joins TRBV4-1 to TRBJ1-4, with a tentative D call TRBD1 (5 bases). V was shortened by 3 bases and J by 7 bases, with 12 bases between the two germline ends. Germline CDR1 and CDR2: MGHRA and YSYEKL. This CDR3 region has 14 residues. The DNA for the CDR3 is TGCGCCAGCAGCCAGGGCAGGGCGGGTGAAAAACTGTTTTTT. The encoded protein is CASSQGRAGEKLFF.

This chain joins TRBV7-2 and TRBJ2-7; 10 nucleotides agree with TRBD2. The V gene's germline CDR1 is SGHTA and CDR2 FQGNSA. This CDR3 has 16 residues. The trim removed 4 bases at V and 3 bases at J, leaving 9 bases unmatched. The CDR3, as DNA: TGTGCCAGCAGCTCTCTGGGTAGCGGGGGGCTCTACGAGCAGTACTTC. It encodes CASSSLGSGGLYEQYF.

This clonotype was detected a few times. The CDR3 DNA follows: TGTGCCAGCAGCCCTACAGGGGATACGGCCCAGCATTTT. This encodes CASSPTGDTAQHF. The chain is built from TRBV7-2 and TRBJ1-5, with 7 bases aligning to TRBD1. The V gene's germline CDR1 is SGHTA and CDR2 FQGNSA. This CDR3 has 13 amino acids. V trimming: 5 bases; J trimming: 11 bases; junction bases outside the gene matches: 9. Complete variable domain (other parts from reference TRBV7-2 and TRBJ1-5): GAGVSQSPSNKVTEKGKDVELRCDPISGHTALYWYRQSLGQGLEFLIYFQGNSAPDKSGLPSDRFSAERTGGSVSTLTIQRTQQEDSAVYLCASSPTGDTAQHFGDGTRLSIL.

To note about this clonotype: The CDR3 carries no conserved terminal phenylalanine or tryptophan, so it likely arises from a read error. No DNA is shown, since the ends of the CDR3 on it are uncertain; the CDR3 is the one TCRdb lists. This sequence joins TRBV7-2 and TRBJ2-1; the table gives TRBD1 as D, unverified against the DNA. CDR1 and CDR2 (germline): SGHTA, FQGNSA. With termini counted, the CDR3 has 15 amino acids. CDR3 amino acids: CASSSTGGAYNEQLL.

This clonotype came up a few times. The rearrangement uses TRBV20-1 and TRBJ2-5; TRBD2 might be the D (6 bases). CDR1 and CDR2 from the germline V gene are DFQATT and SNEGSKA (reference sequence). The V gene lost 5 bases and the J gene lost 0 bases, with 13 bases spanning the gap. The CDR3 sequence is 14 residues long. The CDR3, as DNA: TGCAGTGCTTCCCCGGGGGACCACCAAGAGACCCAGTACTTC. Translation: CSASPGDHQETQYF.

The CDR3 is CASSGLAGGLGEQYF. The CDR3 DNA sequence: TGTGCCAGCAGTGGGCTGGCGGGGGGGCTGGGCGAGCAGTACTTC. The chain recombines TRBV6-8 with TRBJ2-7; 9 bases align to TRBD2. Germline values: CDR1 MNHGY, CDR2 SAAAGT. The CDR3 is made up of 15 amino acids. The junction had 11 bases not matched to a gene; V was cut back by 5 bases and J by 6 bases.

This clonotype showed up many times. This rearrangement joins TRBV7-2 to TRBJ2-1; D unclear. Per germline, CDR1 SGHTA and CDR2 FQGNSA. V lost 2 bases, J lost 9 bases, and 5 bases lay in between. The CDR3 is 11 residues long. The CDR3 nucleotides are TGTGCCAGCAGCTTATCGGTTGAGCAGTTCTTC. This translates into CASSLSVEQFF.

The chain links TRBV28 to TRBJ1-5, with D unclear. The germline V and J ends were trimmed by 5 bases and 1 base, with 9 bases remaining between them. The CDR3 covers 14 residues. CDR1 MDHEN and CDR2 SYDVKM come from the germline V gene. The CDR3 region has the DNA TGTGCCAGCAGTCCTAGTCAGAGCAATCAGCCCCAGCATTTT. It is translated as CASSPSQSNQPQHF.

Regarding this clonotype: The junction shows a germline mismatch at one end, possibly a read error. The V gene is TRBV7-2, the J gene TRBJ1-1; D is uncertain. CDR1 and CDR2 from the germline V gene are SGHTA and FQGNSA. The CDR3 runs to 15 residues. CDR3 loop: CVSRLAVVGDTEAFF. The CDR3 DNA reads TGTGTCAGCAGATTAGCGGTTGTCGGAGACACTGAAGCTTTCTTT.

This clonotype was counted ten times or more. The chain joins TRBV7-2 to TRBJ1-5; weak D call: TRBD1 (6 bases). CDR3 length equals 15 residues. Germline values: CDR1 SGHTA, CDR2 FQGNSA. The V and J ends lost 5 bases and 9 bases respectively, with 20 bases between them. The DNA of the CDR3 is TGTGCCAGCAGCAGCGACAGGAACCCACGTCGGCCCCAGCATTTT. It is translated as CASSSDRNPRRPQHF.